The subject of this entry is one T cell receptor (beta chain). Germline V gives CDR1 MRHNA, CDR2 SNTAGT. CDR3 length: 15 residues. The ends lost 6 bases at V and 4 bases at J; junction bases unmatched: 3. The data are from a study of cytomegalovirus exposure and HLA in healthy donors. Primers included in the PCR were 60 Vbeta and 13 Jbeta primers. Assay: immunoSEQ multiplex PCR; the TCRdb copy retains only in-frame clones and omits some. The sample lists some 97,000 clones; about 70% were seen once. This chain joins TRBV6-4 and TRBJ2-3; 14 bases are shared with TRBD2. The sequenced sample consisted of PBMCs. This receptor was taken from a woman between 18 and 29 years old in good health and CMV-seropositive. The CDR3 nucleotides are TGTGCCAGCAGGGGGACTAGCGGGAGTTCAGATACGCAGTATTTT. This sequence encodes CASRGTSGSSDTQYF.